The 16 T cell receptor beta chains below all came from one sample that was sequenced in a study of neurological immune-mediated disorders. One entry per CDR3 protein results from TCRdb running MiXCR on the 5' RACE reads. This sample has 87,000 or so distinct CDR3 sequences; about 3.8% occur once, and the top ten carry 5% to 7.5%. The sample taken for sequencing was PBMCs. Receptors originate from a young woman with multiple sclerosis.

The sample holds many counts of this clonotype. V and J are TRBV5-1 and TRBJ1-4; D is uncertain. The CDR3 spans 14 residues. Trimming took off 0 bases at V and 7 bases at J, with 10 bases between the two ends. Germline-derived CDR1 and CDR2 are SGHRS and YFSETQ. The CDR3 DNA reads as TGCGCCAGCAGCTTGGTAACAGCTGGTGAAAAACTGTTTTTT. Amino acid sequence: CASSLVTAGEKLFF.

The chain employs TRBV29-1 and TRBJ2-1; 11 bases map to TRBD2. The CDR3 contains 14 residues. The ends lost 5 bases at V and 7 bases at J; junction bases unmatched: 7. CDR1 SQVTM and CDR2 ANQGSEA come from the germline V gene. The CDR3 spells CSVSGLAVLNEQFF. The CDR3 DNA sequence: TGCAGCGTTTCGGGACTAGCGGTTTTGAATGAGCAGTTCTTC.

This clonotype occurred many times. The chain joins TRBV12-3 or TRBV12-4 to TRBJ2-7, with 7 bases aligning to TRBD1. The CDR3 sequence is 14 residues long. V was clipped by 5 bases and J by 4 bases; unmatched bases: 8. DNA for the CDR3: TGTGCCAGCAGTCAGAGACAGGGCAGTTACGAGCAGTACTTC. It is translated as CASSQRQGSYEQYF.

This clonotype was seen at least ten times. V gene TRBV5-1 combines with J gene TRBJ2-2; D perhaps matches TRBD1 (6 bases). CDR1 SGHRS and CDR2 YFSETQ come from the germline V gene. This CDR3 spans 13 amino acids. The germline V and J ends were trimmed by 2 bases and 6 bases, with 8 bases remaining between them. CDR3: CASSFGQSGELFF. CDR3 in DNA: TGCGCCAGCAGCTTCGGACAGTCCGGGGAGCTGTTTTTT.

This clonotype has a count of ten or more. The rearrangement links TRBV12-3 or TRBV12-4 to TRBJ2-5, with D possibly matching TRBD2 (7 bases). Trimming left V 2 bases short and J 5 bases short, with 12 bases between. CDR3 length: 14 amino acids. CDR3 nucleotides: TGTGCCAGCAGTTTAAGGGGGGGCGGCGAGACCCAGTACTTC. Protein product: CASSLRGGGETQYF.

This clonotype occurred many times. The rearrangement uses TRBV7-2 and TRBJ2-5; D perhaps matches TRBD2 (5 bases). The CDR3 spans 15 residues. Trimming took off 0 bases at V and 4 bases at J, with 12 bases between the two ends. Germline CDR1 is SGHTA and CDR2 is FQGNSA. The CDR3 loop is CASSLAAGQRETQYF. The DNA for the CDR3 is TGTGCCAGCAGCTTAGCGGCGGGCCAGAGAGAGACCCAGTACTTC.

This clonotype was counted ten times or more. In DNA form, the CDR3 reads TGTGCCAGCAGCTTAGGGCAGGAATCCTACGAGCAGTACTTC. Its protein product is CASSLGQESYEQYF. The rearrangement joins TRBV7-2 to TRBJ2-7, with D unclear. Germline V CDR1 and CDR2: SGHTA, FQGNSA. This CDR3 has 14 residues. The V gene lost 1 base and the J gene lost 1 base, with 8 bases spanning the gap.

This clonotype was observed at least ten times. V is TRBV5-6 and J is TRBJ2-7; a weak D match, TRBD2 (5 bases). Germline CDR1 and CDR2: SGHDT and YYEEEE. Trimming stripped 3 bases from V and 6 bases from J, with 16 bases between. The CDR3 is 14 amino acids. DNA for the CDR3: TGTGCCAGCAGCTCTCAACTGGGAGTAGGCGAGCAGTACTTC. This encodes CASSSQLGVGEQYF.

The J gene is TRBJ1-1, the V gene TRBV6-5, with D unresolved. V was shortened by 7 bases and J by 2 bases, with 11 bases between the two germline ends. CDR1 is MNHEY and CDR2 is SVGAGI in the germline V gene. This CDR3 is 13 amino acids long. CDR3 DNA sequence: TGTGCCAGCACCCCTCCCCACAACACTGAAGCTTTCTTT. Residues: CASTPPHNTEAFF.

Ten or more counts support this clonotype. The chain links TRBV5-6 to TRBJ2-7; TRBD1 matches 8 bases. Trimming at V came to 3 bases and at J to 2 bases, leaving 4 bases not matched to a gene. Germline lookup yields CDR1 SGHDT and CDR2 YYEEEE. The CDR3 covers 14 residues. In nucleotides, the CDR3 is TGTGCCAGCAGCTGGACAGGGAGAGCCTACGAGCAGTACTTC. Its translation is CASSWTGRAYEQYF.

This clonotype was found many times. This chain uses TRBV5-1 with TRBJ1-2; no reliable D call. The V gene lost 0 bases and the J gene lost 1 base, with 7 bases spanning the gap. The CDR3 totals 14 residues. Germline V gene sequence: CDR1 SGHRS, CDR2 YFSETQ. CDR3 sequence (DNA): TGCGCCAGCAGCTTGGAACCGATTAACTATGGCTACACCTTC. It codes for CASSLEPINYGYTF.

This clonotype was observed at least ten times. The chain combines TRBV2 with TRBJ2-6; 12 bases map to TRBD1. V was pared by 8 bases and J by 3 bases, with 2 bases of the junction left unmatched. This CDR3 has 15 residues. The germline CDR1 and CDR2 sequences are SNHLY and FYNNEI. CDR3 DNA: TGTGCCAGCGGGGACAGGGGGCTTGGGGCCAACGTCCTGACTTTC. Translating it yields CASGDRGLGANVLTF.

In this sample, this clonotype turned up a few times. The J gene is TRBJ2-7, the V gene TRBV7-6; D is possibly TRBD1 (6 bases). Trimming took 5 bases from V and 4 from J, leaving 15 bases between them. The CDR3 covers 14 residues. Germline V CDR1 and CDR2: SGHVS, FNYEAQ. CDR3 residues: CASSARDTVYEQYF. In DNA form, the CDR3 reads TGTGCCAGCAGCGCCCGGGACACCGTTTACGAGCAGTACTTC. Filled out from reference TRBV7-6 and TRBJ2-7, the complete variable domain reads GAGVSQSPRYKVTKRGQDVALRCDPISGHVSLYWYRQALGQGPEFLTYFNYEAQQDKSGLPNDRFSAERPEGSISTLTIQRTEQRDSAMYRCASSARDTVYEQYFGPGTRLTVT.

This clonotype was picked up many times. The chain is built from TRBV4-3 and TRBJ1-4; D is unclear. Looked up from germline, CDR1 is LGHNA and CDR2 is YSLEER. The CDR3 is 15 residues long. Trimming took 5 bases from V and 6 from J, leaving 16 bases between them. The CDR3 region is CASSVRIYRDEKLFF. The DNA for the CDR3 is TGCGCCAGCAGCGTACGAATATATAGGGATGAAAAACTGTTTTTT.

This clonotype was observed at least ten times. CDR3: CASSSGTPQYGYTF. The DNA for the CDR3 is TGCGCCAGCAGCTCCGGGACACCTCAGTATGGCTACACCTTC. The chain joins TRBV5-1 to TRBJ1-2; tentative D call: TRBD1 (6 bases). The CDR3 consists of 14 residues. Germline-derived CDR1 and CDR2 are SGHRS and YFSETQ. The V gene lost 3 bases and the J gene lost 5 bases, with 14 bases spanning the gap.

The sample holds many counts of this clonotype. The chain joins TRBV7-2 to TRBJ2-1; TRBD2 agrees at 7 bases. Trimming removed 5 bases from V and 0 bases from J; junction bases left unmatched: 7. The CDR3 runs to 16 residues. Germline V gene lookup returns CDR1 SGHTA and CDR2 FQGNSA. The CDR3 sequence: CASSADGGSSYNEQFF. As DNA, the CDR3 is TGTGCCAGCAGCGCCGACGGGGGGAGCTCCTACAATGAGCAGTTCTTC.